Listed here are 9 T cell receptor beta chains from one sample, sequenced in a study of regulatory T cells in long-lasting Graves disease. CDR3-region Arm-PCR and iRepertoire HTBI primers produced the TCR beta libraries. Each CDR3 protein gets one entry after TCRdb re-called the multiplex PCR reads with MiXCR. Among about 660,000 distinct CDR3 sequences listed, about 30% were seen once. The time point is: persistent/refractory GD, antithyroid drugs over 5 years with positive TRAb. PBMC-extracted RNA yielded the TCR library. The specimen comprised peripheral blood mononuclear cells (PBMCs), sampled when the disease was refractory, from a patient treated with antithyroid drugs. The receptors originated from a female donor with Graves disease.

The sample holds a few counts of this clonotype. The V gene is TRBV6-2 or TRBV6-3, the J gene TRBJ2-2; 11 bases match TRBD2. CDR1 and CDR2 from the germline V gene are MNHEY and SVGEGT. The V and J ends lost 1 base and 5 bases, in that order; junction bases with no gene match: 3. The CDR3 has 16 residues. In nucleotides, the CDR3 is TGTGCCAGCAGTTACTTGGGACTAGCGGCTACCGGGGAGCTGTTTTTT. It specifies CASSYLGLAATGELFF.

This clonotype was seen a single time. The chain uses TRBV6-1 and TRBJ2-1; TRBD2 agrees at 10 bases. Germline CDR1 is MNHNS and CDR2 is SASEGT. V was clipped by 5 bases and J by 14 bases; unmatched bases: 12. The CDR3 contains 14 residues. The CDR3 DNA reads TGTGCCAGCAGTCAAGGCGGTAGCGGGGGGCCGGAGTTCTTC. Encoded protein: CASSQGGSGGPEFF.

This sequence joins TRBV10-2 and TRBJ1-5, with D hard to call. CDR1 and CDR2 (germline): WSHSY, SAAADI. The V end lost 1 base, the J end lost 4 bases, and 8 bases lay between the germline ends. CDR3 size: 14 residues. The CDR3 loop is CASSEFLGNQPQHF. CDR3 coding DNA: TGCGCCAGCAGTGAGTTTCTGGGAAATCAGCCCCAGCATTTT.

The chain uses TRBV6-2 or TRBV6-3 and TRBJ2-7; D is perhaps TRBD2 (5 bases). The CDR3 totals 15 residues. Germline CDR1 and CDR2: MNHEY and SVGEGT. Between the trimmed V and J ends, which lost 0 bases and 0 bases, there was a span of 9 bases. The CDR3 DNA sequence: TGTGCCAGCAGTTACTCGAAAGGGAGCTCCTACGAGCAGTACTTC. Translation gives CASSYSKGSSYEQYF.

V is TRBV6-4 and J is TRBJ2-6; either TRBD1 or TRBD2 may supply D (5 bases each). The CDR3 loop spans 15 amino acids. The V gene lost 6 bases and the J gene lost 2 bases, with 11 bases spanning the gap. CDR1 MRHNA and CDR2 SNTAGT come from the germline V gene. CDR3 region: CASRSRGAGANVLTF. The CDR3, as DNA: TGTGCCAGCAGGAGCCGGGGCGCTGGGGCCAACGTCCTGACTTTC.

CDR3 in amino acids: CAWSRGQGFEAFF. The CDR3 bases are TGTGCCTGGAGCCGAGGACAGGGGTTTGAAGCTTTCTTT. This chain connects TRBV30 to TRBJ1-1, with 9 positions matching TRBD1. The CDR3 is 13 residues long. Germline loops: CDR1 GTSNPN, CDR2 SVGIG (reference sequence). Trimming took 3 bases from V and 7 from J; bases not matched to a gene: 6.

The chain recombines TRBV30 with TRBJ1-6; 8 positions agree with TRBD1. Germline values: CDR1 GTSNPN, CDR2 SVGIG (reference sequence). The ends lost 5 bases at V and 8 bases at J; junction bases unmatched: 5. CDR3 length: 13 amino acids. CDR3 region: CAWGQGLDSPLHF. DNA for the CDR3: TGTGCCTGGGGACAGGGTTTGGATTCACCCCTCCACTTT. Supplemented by reference TRBV30 and TRBJ1-6, the full variable domain reads SQTIHQWPATLVQPVGSPLSLECTVEGTSNPNLYWYRQAAGRGLQLLFYSVGIGQISSEVPQNLSASRPQDRQFILSSKKLLLSDSGFYLCAWGQGLDSPLHFGNGTRLTVT.

The chain employs TRBV4-2 and TRBJ1-2; TRBD1 might be the D (5 bases). Germline-derived CDR1 and CDR2 are LGHNA and YNFKEQ. This CDR3 comprises 14 residues. Trimming left V 3 bases short and J 14 bases short, with 22 bases between. The CDR3 coding sequence is TGTGCCAGCAGCCAGACTCTGGGACCGCCCTCGAGGACCTTC. It specifies CASSQTLGPPSRTF.

This clonotype was seen many times. The rearrangement links TRBV27 to TRBJ2-7; D is unclear. Trimming cost V 2 bases and J 2 bases, with 19 bases left between them. CDR3 size: 17 residues. Per the germline V gene, CDR1 is MNHEY and CDR2 is SMNVEV (reference sequence). The CDR3 sequence is CASSLPSNRNQTYEQYF. Written as DNA, the CDR3 is TGTGCCAGCAGTTTACCGTCGAACAGAAACCAAACCTACGAGCAGTACTTC.